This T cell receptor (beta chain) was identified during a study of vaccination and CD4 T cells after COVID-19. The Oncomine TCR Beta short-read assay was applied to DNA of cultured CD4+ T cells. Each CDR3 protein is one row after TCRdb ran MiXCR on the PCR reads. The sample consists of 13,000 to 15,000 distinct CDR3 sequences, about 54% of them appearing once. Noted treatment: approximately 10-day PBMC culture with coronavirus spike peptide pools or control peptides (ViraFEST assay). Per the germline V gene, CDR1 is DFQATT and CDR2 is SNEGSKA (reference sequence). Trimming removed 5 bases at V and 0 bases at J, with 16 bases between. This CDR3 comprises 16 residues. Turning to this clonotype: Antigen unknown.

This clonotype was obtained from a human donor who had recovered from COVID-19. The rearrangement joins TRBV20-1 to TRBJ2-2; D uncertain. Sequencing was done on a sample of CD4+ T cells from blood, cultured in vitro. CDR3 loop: CSASGYIGTNTGELFF. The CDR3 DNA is TGCAGTGCTTCTGGTTATATAGGGACGAACACCGGGGAGCTGTTTTTT.